The T cell receptor beta chain described here comes from a study of shared clonotypes between healthy human individuals. Comments on this clone: Its antigen remains unknown.

Partitioning of CD4+ cells yielded a CD45RA+ naive subset and a CD45RA-negative memory subset. Source study methods: Quality scores were absent from the junction-only immunoSEQ sequences, so filtering differed. Libraries were prepared by immunoSEQ multiplex PCR; TCRdb keeps only in-frame clonotypes and omits some of them. Clone size and the V and J calls come from that table; the DNA yielded D and trimming. The sample shows more than 2,000,000 clones, approximately 92% of them seen only once. Germline V lookup: CDR1 SGHRS, CDR2 YFSETQ. The CDR3 runs to 14 residues. Trimming stripped 0 bases from V and 1 base from J, with 7 bases between. General study points: Memory subsets generally showed smaller estimated richness than naive subsets did. Rarefaction showed sorted-subset sequencing was incomplete despite large depth.

This receptor was obtained from a man younger than 30 in good health. J is TRBJ1-1 and V is TRBV5-1; no clear D gene. The sequenced sample was naive CD4+ T cells sorted from blood. The subset is: CD45RA+ positively selected. CDR3 bases: TGCGCCAGCAGCTTGGCATTCGGGAACACTGAAGCTTTCTTT. Amino acids: CASSLAFGNTEAFF.